A single sample is the source of the 8 T cell receptor beta chains below, sequenced in a study of blood T cell repertoires in COVID-19. Sequencing was performed with immunoSEQ multiplex PCR; in TCRdb, only in-frame clones are kept and a portion is missing. This table has roughly 150,000 clones, 87% appearing once. The sample was peripheral blood. These receptors were collected from a human donor in a cohort sampled during active COVID-19.

The rearrangement links TRBV3-1 (or the pseudogene TRBV3-2) to TRBJ2-7; 8 positions match TRBD1. Germline V lookup: CDR1 LGHDT, CDR2 YNNKEL (reference sequence). J gave up 0 bases and V 5 bases, and 3 bases lay outside the gene matches. The CDR3 contains 14 residues. The CDR3 spells CASSGGQGSYEQYF. The CDR3 DNA reads TGTGCCAGCAGCGGCGGACAGGGCTCCTACGAGCAGTACTTC.

The rearrangement links TRBV4-1 to TRBJ1-6, with 7 bases lining up with TRBD1. In germline, CDR1 is MGHRA, CDR2 YSYEKL. This CDR3 spans 17 amino acids. The V gene end was trimmed by 1 base and the J gene end by 7 bases; junction bases not matched to a gene: 10. CDR3 sequence: CASSQVSGDSRNSPLHF. CDR3 DNA sequence: TGCGCCAGCAGCCAAGTTTCAGGGGACAGTAGAAATTCACCCCTCCACTTT.

The rearrangement uses TRBV7-3 and TRBJ2-5; 11 bases match TRBD2. V trimming: 3 bases; J trimming: 1 base; junction bases outside the gene matches: 10. Germline values: CDR1 SGHTA, CDR2 FQGTGA. The CDR3 runs to 18 residues. The CDR3, as DNA: TGTGCCAGCAGCTTGGGAATAGCGGGGGGGCCGACCCAAGAGACCCAGTACTTC. Its protein is CASSLGIAGGPTQETQYF.

The rearrangement joins TRBV30 to TRBJ2-2; 13 nucleotides align to TRBD2. Germline CDR1 is GTSNPN and CDR2 is SVGIG (reference sequence). There are 17 residues in the CDR3. V dropped 4 bases and J dropped 0; count of bases not matched to a gene: 5. CDR3 protein: CAWTGLAGDTNTGELFF. The CDR3 DNA reads as TGTGCCTGGACAGGACTAGCGGGGGATACGAACACCGGGGAGCTGTTTTTT.

This rearrangement joins TRBV18 to TRBJ2-7; the D is unclear. The germline V and J ends were trimmed by 2 bases and 6 bases, with 14 bases remaining between them. The germline CDR1 and CDR2 sequences are KGHSH and LQKENI. This CDR3 is built from 14 residues. The CDR3 coding sequence is TGTGCCAGCTCACCAAAAGCATCGGGTCTCGAGCAGTACTTC. Its translation: CASSPKASGLEQYF.

The chain recombines TRBV5-4 with TRBJ1-2, with a weak D call TRBD1 (6 bases). This CDR3 is 15 amino acids long. Trimming stripped 0 bases from V and 8 bases from J, with 17 bases between. CDR1 is SGHNT, CDR2 YYREEE, per germline (reference sequence). The CDR3 nucleotides read TGTGCCAGCAGCTTGGGGCAGGGGCGGGGAGGGGGCTACACCTTC. Its protein is CASSLGQGRGGGYTF.

V usage is TRBV28 and J usage is TRBJ1-1; D perhaps matches TRBD1 (5 bases). The V end lost 3 bases, the J end lost 4 bases, and 15 bases lay between the germline ends. The CDR3 is made up of 15 amino acids. Germline assignment: CDR1 MDHEN and CDR2 SYDVKM. CDR3 residues: CASSFNAGRSTEAFF. DNA of the CDR3: TGTGCCAGCAGTTTTAATGCAGGGAGGAGCACTGAAGCTTTCTTT.

V usage is TRBV28 and J usage is TRBJ2-6; D possibly corresponds to TRBD2 (5 bases). CDR1 is MDHEN and CDR2 is SYDVKM in the germline V gene. The CDR3 consists of 11 residues. V shed 7 bases and J shed 9 bases, with 7 bases lying between them. In DNA form, the CDR3 reads TGTGCCAGCAACGAGGGCAACGTCCTGACTTTC. As protein: CASNEGNVLTF.